This passage covers 6 T cell receptor beta chains from one sample sequenced in a study of spatial heterogeneity in lung cancer. Noted time point: sample taken at primary tumor resection. Unsorted whole RNA of tumor, nontumor lung or frozen PBMC was sequenced. TCRdb ran MiXCR on the 5' RACE reads and lists one entry per CDR3 protein. The data show some 45,000 distinct CDR3 sequences, with roughly 10% seen just once and around 39% held by the top ten. The sequencing here drew on PBMCs, taken at surgery. These receptors all come from a female donor with early-stage non-small cell lung cancer.

This clonotype is categorized as medium-sized (0.01 to 0.1%). The chain joins TRBV11-1 to TRBJ2-2; D perhaps matches TRBD1 (5 bases). V was shortened by 5 bases and J by 5 bases, with 12 bases between the two germline ends. From germline, CDR1 is SGHAT and CDR2 FQDESV (reference sequence). The CDR3 spans 14 residues. CDR3 loop: CASSPRGGTGELFF. In DNA, the CDR3 is TGTGCCAGCAGCCCAAGGGGCGGTACCGGGGAGCTGTTTTTT.

This chain connects TRBV11-1 to TRBJ1-2; D not certain. V was shortened by 1 base and J by 7 bases, with 16 bases between the two germline ends. This CDR3 comprises 15 residues. Germline CDR1 reads SGHAT; CDR2 reads FQDESV (reference sequence). The CDR3: CASSLGGSPVGGYTF. The CDR3, as DNA: TGTGCCAGCAGCTTAGGCGGGTCGCCGGTCGGTGGCTACACCTTC.

This clonotype occurred a few times. This sequence joins TRBV14 and TRBJ2-7; D might be TRBD2 (6 bases). The CDR3 runs to 14 residues. Trimming pared 4 bases from V and 6 bases from J, leaving 16 bases between. Germline V gene data show CDR1 as SGHDN and CDR2 as FVKESK. The CDR3 nucleotides read TGTGCCAGCAGCCGGAACCTGAGGGGAGGCGAGCAGTACTTC. Amino acids: CASSRNLRGGEQYF.

This clonotype was detected many times. The rearrangement links TRBV28 to TRBJ2-3; 8 bases agree with TRBD2. The ends lost 8 bases at V and 3 bases at J; junction bases unmatched: 4. The germline V gene has CDR1 MDHEN and CDR2 SYDVKM. This CDR3 is 13 amino acids long. The CDR3 sequence is CASRGGLTDTQYF. CDR3 bases: TGTGCCAGCCGGGGGGGCCTAACAGATACGCAGTATTTT. Full variable domain (missing parts from reference TRBV28 and TRBJ2-3): DVKVTQSSRYLVKRTGEKVFLECVQDMDHENMFWYRQDPGLGLRLIYFSYDVKMKEKGDIPEGYSVSREKKERFSLILESASTNQTSMYLCASRGGLTDTQYFGPGTRLTVL.

Comments on this clonotype: An end of the junction differs from the germline gene, which may be a read error. The genes are TRBV29-1 and TRBJ2-1; 7 positions match TRBD2. CDR1 and CDR2 from the germline V gene are SQVTM and ANQGSEA. CDR3 length: 16 residues. The CDR3 is CSVEPPERGAYNERFF. CDR3 DNA: TGCAGCGTTGAACCCCCCGAGCGGGGAGCCTACAATGAGCGGTTCTTC.

In this sample, this clonotype turned up many times. This chain links TRBV9 with TRBJ1-2, with a tentative D call TRBD1 (5 bases). This CDR3 has 17 residues. Trimming stripped 1 base from V and 8 bases from J, with 24 bases between. The germline CDR1 and CDR2 sequences are SGDLS and YYNGEE. The CDR3 reads CASSVFSSGQGRGGYTF. The CDR3 DNA follows: TGTGCCAGCAGCGTATTCTCATCGGGGCAGGGACGAGGAGGCTACACCTTC.